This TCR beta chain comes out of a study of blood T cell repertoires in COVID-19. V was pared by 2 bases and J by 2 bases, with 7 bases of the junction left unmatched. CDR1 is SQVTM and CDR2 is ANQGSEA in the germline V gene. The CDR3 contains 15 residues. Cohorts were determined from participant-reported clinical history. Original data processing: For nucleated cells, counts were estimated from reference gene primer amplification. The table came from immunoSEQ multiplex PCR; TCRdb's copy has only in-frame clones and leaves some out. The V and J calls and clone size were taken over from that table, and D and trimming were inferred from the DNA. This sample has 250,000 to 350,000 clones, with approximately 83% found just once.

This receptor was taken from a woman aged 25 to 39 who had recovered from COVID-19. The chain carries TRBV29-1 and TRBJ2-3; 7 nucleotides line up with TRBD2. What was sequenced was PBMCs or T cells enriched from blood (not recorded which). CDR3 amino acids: CSVELSSGNTDTQYF. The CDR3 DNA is TGCAGCGTTGAACTATCTAGCGGCAACACAGATACGCAGTATTTT.